Presented here are 7 T cell receptor beta chains from one specimen sequenced in a study of blood T cell repertoires in COVID-19 (dated by TCRdb to 2020 to 2022). The protocol used for the library was the immunoSEQ multiplex PCR assay. As stored in TCRdb, this immuneACCESS dataset retains in-frame rearrangements with V and J assigned. A fraction of the clones does not appear; measured against another copy, unresolved V genes explain less than half of the discrepancy, and the remainder lacks a known reason. The sample table contains fewer than 700,000 clones; only one count was recorded for roughly 89% of them. Roughly 8.3% of the sample belongs to the ten largest clones. The sequencing input was peripheral blood. These TCRs come from a woman in her forties or fifties with COVID-19, enrolled during active disease.

CDR3 residues: CASSPPLENIQYF. CDR3 nucleotides: TGTGCCAGCAGTCCGCCACTAGAGAACATTCAGTACTTC. This sequence joins TRBV2 and TRBJ2-4, with D possibly TRBD2 on 5 matching bases. V lost 5 bases and J lost 7, with 12 bases in between. The germline gives CDR1 SNHLY, CDR2 FYNNEI. CDR3 length: 13 residues.

The chain carries TRBV24-1 and TRBJ2-3; 7 bases agree with TRBD1. The CDR3 length is 12 residues. Trimming cost V 9 bases and J 4 bases; bases outside gene matches: 3. Germline V CDR1 and CDR2: KGHDR, SFDVKD. CDR3 amino acids: CATVDRADTQYF. In nucleotides, the CDR3 is TGTGCCACCGTCGACAGGGCAGATACGCAGTATTTT.

The CDR3 DNA sequence: TGTGCCAGCAGAGCTCCGGGACTAGCGGGCACCGGGGAGCTGTTTTTT. Translation: CASRAPGLAGTGELFF. The V call is TRBV2, the J call TRBJ2-2; the match to TRBD2 covers 12 bases. The CDR3 length is 16 residues. The V gene's germline CDR1 is SNHLY and CDR2 FYNNEI. The V gene end was trimmed by 6 bases and the J gene end by 4 bases; junction bases not matched to a gene: 6.

This clone was counted between two and nine times. This chain connects TRBV28 to TRBJ1-1, with 7 nucleotides matching TRBD1. V dropped 5 bases and J dropped 4; count of bases not matched to a gene: 13. The germline CDR1 and CDR2 sequences are MDHEN and SYDVKM. The CDR3 extends over 16 amino acids. The CDR3 loop reads CASSLRRGAVVTEAFF. In nucleotides, the CDR3 is TGTGCCAGCAGTCTCCGCAGGGGGGCGGTGGTCACTGAAGCTTTCTTT.

The V gene is TRBV6-5, the J gene TRBJ2-7; TRBD1 might be the D (5 bases). The CDR3 length is 14 residues. V was shortened by 11 bases and J by 6 bases, with 23 bases between the two germline ends. Looked up from germline, CDR1 is MNHEY and CDR2 is SVGAGI. The CDR3 spells CAGSQGQGLGEQYF. CDR3 bases: TGTGCCGGATCCCAGGGCCAGGGTTTGGGCGAGCAGTACTTC.

The chain combines TRBV5-4 with TRBJ2-7; D not certain. V lost 3 bases and J 0 bases, leaving 10 bases between the germline ends. The germline CDR1 and CDR2 sequences are SGHNT and YYREEE (reference sequence). CDR3 length equals 14 residues. CDR3 sequence: CASSSSSGSYEQYF. The DNA for the CDR3 is TGTGCCAGCAGCTCGTCCTCGGGCTCCTACGAGCAGTACTTC. Looking up the rest from reference TRBV5-4 and TRBJ2-7 gives the full variable domain: ETGVTQSPTHLIKTRGQQVTLRCSSQSGHNTVSWYQQALGQGPQFIFQYYREEENGRGNFPPRFSGLQFPNYSSELNVNALELDDSALYLCASSSSSGSYEQYFGPGTRLTVT.

The rearrangement links TRBV11-2 to TRBJ1-2; 8 bases map to TRBD1. Germline CDR1 and CDR2: SGHAT and FQNNGV. The CDR3 is 17 residues long. The V segment lost 5 bases and the J segment 4 bases; nucleotides outside the gene matches: 15. The CDR3 sequence is CASSPPTRTGKFYGYTF. CDR3 nucleotide sequence: TGTGCCAGCAGCCCACCCACGCGGACAGGGAAGTTCTATGGCTACACCTTC.